Below, 17 T cell receptor beta chains from the same sample are listed, as sequenced in a study of T cell changes during pregnancy in multiple sclerosis. Produced via immunoSEQ multiplex PCR; TCRdb's table is partial and in-frame only. The sample shows about 120,000 clones, 80% to 95% of them seen only once. The specimen comprised peripheral blood, sampled before pregnancy. These receptors all stem from a female donor with multiple sclerosis, enrolled in a pregnancy study.

The chain is built from TRBV5-5 and TRBJ2-3; 8 nucleotides agree with TRBD2. The CDR3 runs to 16 residues. CDR1 is SGHKS and CDR2 is YYEKEE in the germline V gene (reference sequence). V dropped 0 bases and J dropped 5; count of bases not matched to a gene: 8. Here the CDR3 reads CASSLDSGKEGDTQYF. CDR3 in DNA: TGTGCCAGCAGCTTGGATAGCGGGAAAGAGGGAGATACGCAGTATTTT. The whole variable domain, remainder taken from reference TRBV5-5 and TRBJ2-3, is DAGVTQSPTHLIKTRGQQVTLRCSPISGHKSVSWYQQVLGQGPQFIFQYYEKEERGRGNFPDRFSARQFPNYSSELNVNALLLGDSALYLCASSLDSGKEGDTQYFGPGTRLTVL.

This clone is categorized as medium-sized. The chain employs TRBV15 and TRBJ2-3; no reliable D call. V was shortened by 5 bases and J by 5 bases, with 17 bases between the two germline ends. CDR3 length: 15 residues. Germline CDR1 and CDR2: LNHNV and YYDKDF (reference sequence). The CDR3: CATSPKSPSIDTQYF. The CDR3 DNA sequence: TGTGCCACCAGCCCCAAAAGCCCCTCGATAGATACGCAGTATTTT.

The rearrangement joins TRBV5-1 to TRBJ2-7; 12 bases match TRBD2. The CDR3 is 16 amino acids. The V gene end was trimmed by 4 bases and the J gene end by 2 bases; junction bases not matched to a gene: 7. Germline CDR1 is SGHRS and CDR2 is YFSETQ. This CDR3 reads CASSVSSGGAAYEQYF. Written as DNA, the CDR3 is TGCGCCAGCAGCGTATCTAGCGGGGGGGCCGCCTACGAGCAGTACTTC.

This chain connects TRBV2 to TRBJ1-1; 8 bases are a match to TRBD1. This CDR3 has 15 amino acids. With 5 bases clipped from V and 4 bases from J, the junction kept 9 bases outside the gene matches. The germline CDR1 and CDR2 sequences are SNHLY and FYNNEI. The CDR3 sequence is CASSLGQGSSTEAFF. The CDR3 DNA is TGTGCCAGCAGTCTAGGACAGGGAAGTTCCACTGAAGCTTTCTTT.

This clone was detected once. This sequence joins TRBV6-4 and TRBJ2-3, with D possibly TRBD2 on 7 matching bases. The CDR3 is 14 amino acids. Trimming took 4 bases from V and 9 from J, leaving 17 bases between them. The V gene's germline CDR1 is MRHNA and CDR2 SNTAGT. The CDR3 loop reads CASSGGGATDTQYF. The CDR3 DNA follows: TGTGCCAGCAGTGGTGGGGGGGCCACGGACACGCAGTATTTT.

This clone was picked up one time. V is TRBV6-5 and J is TRBJ1-6, with D possibly matching TRBD1 (5 bases). Deletions cut 2 bases from V and 7 bases from J, with 12 bases between. This CDR3 region has 15 residues. In germline, CDR1 is MNHEY, CDR2 SVGAGI. CDR3 sequence reads: CASSYGRVDNSPLHF. The CDR3 bases are TGTGCCAGCAGTTACGGCAGGGTAGACAATTCACCCCTCCACTTT.

This chain joins TRBV7-8 and TRBJ1-1; TRBD1 aligns across 9 bases. V was clipped by 6 bases and J by 2 bases; unmatched bases: 19. Germline V gene sequence: CDR1 SGHVS, CDR2 FQNEAQ. The CDR3 runs 19 residues. The DNA for the CDR3 is TGTGCCAGCAGGTTAACGTGGGACAGGGCGAGAACTAGTAACACTGAAGCTTTCTTT. Protein sequence: CASRLTWDRARTSNTEAFF. The full variable domain, in which reference TRBV7-8 and TRBJ1-1 provide the parts outside the CDR3, is GAGVSQSPRYKVAKRGQDVALRCDPISGHVSLFWYQQALGQGPEFLTYFQNEAQLDKSGLPSDRFFAERPEGSVSTLKIQRTQQEDSAVYLCASRLTWDRARTSNTEAFFGQGTRLTVV.

V usage is TRBV7-9 and J usage is TRBJ1-2; 9 bases align to TRBD1. The length of the CDR3 is 16 residues. The germline CDR1 and CDR2 sequences are SEHNR and FQNEAQ (reference sequence). V was pared by 3 bases and J by 8 bases, with 13 bases of the junction left unmatched. CDR3 in amino acids: CASSLSIPQGAKGYTF. The CDR3 nucleotides read TGTGCCAGCAGCTTGAGTATTCCACAGGGGGCGAAGGGCTACACCTTC.

The chain has TRBV19 and TRBJ2-1, with D maybe TRBD2 (7 bases). Trimming stripped 5 bases from V and 0 bases from J, with 14 bases between. CDR1 and CDR2 (germline): LNHDA, SQIVND (reference sequence). The CDR3 is made up of 16 amino acids. Here the CDR3 DNA reads TGTGCCAGTAGTGGGAGGGGGGGAAGCTCCTACAATGAGCAGTTCTTC. Its translation: CASSGRGGSSYNEQFF.

V gene TRBV19 combines with J gene TRBJ1-2; weak D call: TRBD1 (6 bases). Trimming took off 3 bases at V and 7 bases at J, with 21 bases between the two ends. The CDR3 is 16 amino acids. Germline V gives CDR1 LNHDA, CDR2 SQIVND (reference sequence). CDR3 residues: CASSIDRRGIYGGYTF. CDR3 DNA sequence: TGTGCCAGTAGTATCGACCGCAGGGGAATTTACGGTGGCTACACCTTC.

This chain connects TRBV2 to TRBJ2-1; the D gene is possibly TRBD1 (6 bases). Germline values: CDR1 SNHLY, CDR2 FYNNEI. The length of the CDR3 is 16 residues. V lost 6 bases and J 1 base, leaving 16 bases between the germline ends. CDR3 bases: TGTGCCAGCAGGGCCACAGGGCAACGATCCTACAATGAGCAGTTCTTC. Translation: CASRATGQRSYNEQFF.

The rearrangement links TRBV11-2 to TRBJ2-1; 12 bases are a match to TRBD1. V shed 2 bases and J 7 bases; nucleotides not matched to a gene: 12. This CDR3 is 18 amino acids long. Germline CDR1 and CDR2: SGHAT and FQNNGV. CDR3 in amino acids: CASSLRLPGQGAKNEQFF. As DNA, the CDR3 is TGTGCCAGCAGCTTACGATTGCCGGGACAGGGGGCGAAGAATGAGCAGTTCTTC.

The chain carries TRBV2 and TRBJ1-2; TRBD1 matches at 9 bases. CDR1 and CDR2 (germline): SNHLY, FYNNEI. Trimming took 6 bases from V and 3 from J; bases not matched to a gene: 14. CDR3 size: 17 residues. CDR3 coding DNA: TGTGCCAGCAGCCCTTCAGATTCCGGGACAGGGTACTATGGCTACACCTTC. The encoded protein is CASSPSDSGTGYYGYTF.

As for this clone: This sample also contains other DNA sequences that code for the same CDR3. This chain links TRBV6-1 with TRBJ2-3; TRBD2 aligns across 16 bases. V lost 6 bases and J lost 4; bases outside the gene matches: 1. Germline lookup yields CDR1 MNHNS and CDR2 SASEGT. The CDR3 contains 15 residues. In nucleotides, the CDR3 is TGTGCCAGCAGCGGGACTAGCGGGGGGGCAGATACGCAGTATTTT. Its translation is CASSGTSGGADTQYF.

The chain combines TRBV7-2 with TRBJ2-3; D might be TRBD2 (5 bases). Trimming removed 7 bases at V and 4 bases at J, with 18 bases between. The CDR3 has 15 residues. Germline V CDR1 and CDR2: SGHTA, FQGNSA. This chain's CDR3 is CASTALWTRADTQYF. CDR3 nucleotides: TGTGCCAGCACCGCTTTGTGGACTCGGGCAGATACGCAGTATTTT.

The V and J genes are TRBV7-2 and TRBJ1-2, with no clear D. Germline CDR1 and CDR2: SGHTA and FQGNSA. This CDR3 is built from 14 residues. The V gene lost 2 bases and the J gene lost 4 bases, with 11 bases spanning the gap. CDR3 nucleotides: TGTGCCAGCAGCTTAAGGACGGGAAGCTATGGCTACACCTTC. Amino acid sequence: CASSLRTGSYGYTF. Variable domain in full (rest from reference TRBV7-2 and TRBJ1-2): GAGVSQSPSNKVTEKGKDVELRCDPISGHTALYWYRQSLGQGLEFLIYFQGNSAPDKSGLPSDRFSAERTGGSVSTLTIQRTQQEDSAVYLCASSLRTGSYGYTFGSGTRLTVV.

A single count supports this clone. V gene TRBV5-1 combines with J gene TRBJ2-7, with 11 positions matching TRBD2. V gave up 3 bases and J gave up 6 bases; unmatched junction bases: 8. The CDR3 extends over 15 amino acids. CDR1 is SGHRS and CDR2 is YFSETQ in the germline V gene. The CDR3 nucleotides read TGCGCCAGCAGCTCCCACTTAGCGGGGGGGCTCGAGCAGTACTTC. This translates into CASSSHLAGGLEQYF.